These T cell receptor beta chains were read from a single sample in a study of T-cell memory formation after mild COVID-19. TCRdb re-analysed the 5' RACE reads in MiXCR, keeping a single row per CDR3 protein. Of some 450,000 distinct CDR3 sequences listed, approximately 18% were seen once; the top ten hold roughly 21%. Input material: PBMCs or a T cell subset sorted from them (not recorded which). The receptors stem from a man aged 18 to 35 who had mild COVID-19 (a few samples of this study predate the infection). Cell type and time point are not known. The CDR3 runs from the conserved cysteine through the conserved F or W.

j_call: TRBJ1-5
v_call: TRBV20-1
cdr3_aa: CSASSLSWSNQPQHF

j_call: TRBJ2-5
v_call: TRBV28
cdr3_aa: CASSDPGTVKETQYF

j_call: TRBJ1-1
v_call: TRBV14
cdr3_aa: CASSHPGRFTEAFF

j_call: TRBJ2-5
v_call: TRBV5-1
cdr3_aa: CASSLVFVGQETQYF

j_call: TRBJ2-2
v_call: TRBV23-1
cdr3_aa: CASSQSKHTGELFF

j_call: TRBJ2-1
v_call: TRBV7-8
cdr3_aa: CASSSPSRRYDNEQFF

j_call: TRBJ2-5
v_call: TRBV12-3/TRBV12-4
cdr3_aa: CASTQGRAQETQYF

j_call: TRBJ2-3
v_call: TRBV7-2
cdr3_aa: CASSLVAGVSPPDTQYF

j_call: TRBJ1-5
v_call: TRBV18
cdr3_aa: CASSPQGWSNQPQHF

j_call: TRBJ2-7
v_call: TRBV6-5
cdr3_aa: CASSTRLAPSLEQYF

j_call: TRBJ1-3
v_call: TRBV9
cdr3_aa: CASSVGGKDTIYF

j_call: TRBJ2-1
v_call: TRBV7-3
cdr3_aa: CASSSDRGREQFF

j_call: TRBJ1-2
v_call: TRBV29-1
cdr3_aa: CSVGAGGRGSYGYTF

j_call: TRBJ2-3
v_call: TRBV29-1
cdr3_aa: CSVEPVGQSDTQYF

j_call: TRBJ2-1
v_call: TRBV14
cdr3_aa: CASSQKTTSGAYNEQFF

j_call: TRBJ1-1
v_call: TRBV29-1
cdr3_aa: CSATTGMNTEAFF

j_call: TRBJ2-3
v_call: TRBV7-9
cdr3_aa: CASSQLGDVAGTDTQYF

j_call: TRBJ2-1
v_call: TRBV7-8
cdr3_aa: CASSLPRDDEQFF

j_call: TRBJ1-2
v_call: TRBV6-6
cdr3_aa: CASSLTTVYGYTF

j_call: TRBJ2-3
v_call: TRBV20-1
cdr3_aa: CSARDPVLRGDRDTQYF

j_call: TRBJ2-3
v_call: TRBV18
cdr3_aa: CASSPGQVSTDTQYF

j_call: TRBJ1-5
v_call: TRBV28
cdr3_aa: CASADHQPQHF

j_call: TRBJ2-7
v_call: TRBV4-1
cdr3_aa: CASSQGQKRDSSYEQYF

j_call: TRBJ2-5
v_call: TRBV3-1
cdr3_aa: CASSSAGSLETQYF

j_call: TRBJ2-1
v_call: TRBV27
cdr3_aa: CASSPAGTVNEQFF

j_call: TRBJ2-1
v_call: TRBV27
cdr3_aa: CATLEKGGRYNEQFF

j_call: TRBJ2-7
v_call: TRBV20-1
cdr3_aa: CSASLGTSYEQYF

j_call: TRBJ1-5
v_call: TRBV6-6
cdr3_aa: CASRFGGPQPQHF

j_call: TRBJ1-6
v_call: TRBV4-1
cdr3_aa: CASSQEWGSGSPLHF

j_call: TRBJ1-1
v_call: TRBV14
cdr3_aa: CASSSRHRATDEAFF

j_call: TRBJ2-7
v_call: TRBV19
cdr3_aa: CASSIRAAWEQYF

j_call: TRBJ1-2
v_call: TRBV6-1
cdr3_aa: CASNPGGYGYTF

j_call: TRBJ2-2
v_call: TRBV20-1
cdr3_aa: CSAPGTGVNTGELFF

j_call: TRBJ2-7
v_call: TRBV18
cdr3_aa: CASSPPVQRGYEQYF

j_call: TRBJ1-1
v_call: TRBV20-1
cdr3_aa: CSAPGAGATEAFF

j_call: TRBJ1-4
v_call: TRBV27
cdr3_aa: CASGSWGGEKLFF

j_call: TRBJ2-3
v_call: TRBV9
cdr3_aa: CASASGGDTQYF

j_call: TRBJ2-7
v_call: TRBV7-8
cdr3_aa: CASSLVAGGPYYEQYF

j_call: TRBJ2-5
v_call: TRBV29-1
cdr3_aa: CSVEDLGVSETQYF

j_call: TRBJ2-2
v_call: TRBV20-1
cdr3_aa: CSAASGRTGELFF

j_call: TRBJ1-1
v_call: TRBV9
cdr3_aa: CASSVDGSGTEAFF

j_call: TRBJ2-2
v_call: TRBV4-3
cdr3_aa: CASSQDWTMWAPSLNTGELFF

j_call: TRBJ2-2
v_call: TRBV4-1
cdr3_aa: CASSQSATGANTGELFF

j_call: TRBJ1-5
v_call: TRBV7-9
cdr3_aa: CASSLSGMGQPQHF

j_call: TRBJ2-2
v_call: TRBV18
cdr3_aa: CASSPNGLPNTGELFF

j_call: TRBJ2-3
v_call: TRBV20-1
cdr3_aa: CSASRTSGGTDTQYF

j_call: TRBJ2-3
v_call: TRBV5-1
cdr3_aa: CASSYYADAGGRDTQYF

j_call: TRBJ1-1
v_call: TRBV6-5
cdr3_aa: CASSWTQGLNTEAFF

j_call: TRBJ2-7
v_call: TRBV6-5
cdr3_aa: CASSYRDRGPYEQYF

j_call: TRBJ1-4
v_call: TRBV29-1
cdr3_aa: CSVESTLSRIPTNEKLFF

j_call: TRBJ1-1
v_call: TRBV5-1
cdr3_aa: CANLEADEAFF

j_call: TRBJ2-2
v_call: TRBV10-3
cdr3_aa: CAIASTNTGELFF